This section outlines one T cell receptor beta chain sequence together with its context. This record belongs to a study of T cell changes during pregnancy in multiple sclerosis. The CDR3 runs 15 residues. CDR1 and CDR2 (germline): SGHNT, YENEEA. V lost 4 bases, J lost 0 bases, and 11 bases lay in between. Clones were sequenced by immunoSEQ multiplex PCR, and TCRdb holds only the in-frame ones, with some missing. The data show approximately 79,000 clones, about 94% seen once. Sample: peripheral blood, taken in the second trimester of pregnancy. The chain combines TRBV11-3 with TRBJ2-3, with D possibly TRBD1 on 5 matching bases. This TCR derives from a female donor in good health, enrolled as a control in a pregnancy study. CDR3 in amino acids: CASSSRQFSTDTQYF. The CDR3 DNA sequence: TGTGCCAGCAGCTCGCGACAGTTTAGCACAGATACGCAGTATTTT.